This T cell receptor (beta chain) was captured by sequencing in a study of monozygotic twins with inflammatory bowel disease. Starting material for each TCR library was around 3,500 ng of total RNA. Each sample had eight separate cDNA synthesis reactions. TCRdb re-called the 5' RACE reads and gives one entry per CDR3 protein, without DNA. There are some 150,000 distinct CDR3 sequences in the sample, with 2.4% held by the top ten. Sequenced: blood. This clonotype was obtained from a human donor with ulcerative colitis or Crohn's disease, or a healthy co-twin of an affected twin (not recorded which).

CDR3 residues: CSAQLLTGGNQPQHF. This sequence joins TRBV20-1 and TRBJ1-5; TCRdb selects TRBD1, and the lack of DNA leaves this call unchecked. This CDR3 region has 15 residues. Germline V gives CDR1 DFQATT, CDR2 SNEGSKA (reference sequence).